One T cell receptor beta chain is described in this entry. In the original analysis: Amplified reference gene primers provided the basis for estimating nucleated cell counts. Profiling relied on immunoSEQ multiplex PCR, and the TCRdb table lists in-frame clones only, not all of them. The V and J calls and clone size come from that table; D and trimming were worked out from the DNA. The table records some 64,000 clones, 78% of them present only once. The Seattle patients joined while their infection was active and were tracked longitudinally afterward. This sample was taken from a study of blood T cell repertoires in COVID-19. Study background: COVID-19 samples from acute and convalescent phases originated in the United States, Italy and Spain. T cells, B-cell-depleted T cells, or PBMCs supplied cDNA or gDNA.

Trimming stripped 3 bases from V and 8 bases from J, with 22 bases between. CDR3 size: 16 residues. Germline CDR1 reads SGHTA; CDR2 reads FQGNSA. Sequencing was done on a sample of peripheral blood. This receptor was obtained from a man aged 60 to 75 with COVID-19, enrolled during active disease. V and J are TRBV7-2 and TRBJ1-2, with D possibly matching TRBD1 (6 bases). The CDR3 nucleotides read TGTGCCAGCAGCTTCCTACAGGGAGCGGCTGTGCTCGGCTACACCTTC. This translates into CASSFLQGAAVLGYTF.